A selection of T cell receptor beta chains follows, all from one sample in a study of T cells in Graves' hyperthyroidism and ophthalmopathy. TCRdb itself ran the multiplex PCR reads through MiXCR, one entry per CDR3 protein. The table shows 480,000 or so distinct CDR3 sequences, with over 13% occurring only once. The sequenced sample was blood. These receptors were taken from a woman aged 18-29 years with Graves' hyperthyroidism. The CDR3 runs from the conserved cysteine through the conserved F or W. D genes are given only for firm matches. Clone size is stated in some rows and not others, as once, few, many or a class when expanded.

clone_size,d_call,cdr3_length,j_call,v_call,cdr3_aa,cdr3_nt
many,.,15,TRBJ1-5,TRBV6-5,CASSYSRLSGQPQHF,TGTGCCAGCAGTTACTCAAGGCTCTCAGGGCAGCCCCAGCATTTT
few,TRBD1,14,TRBJ2-7,TRBV20-1,CSARGTGRSYEQYF,TGCAGCGCTCGGGGGACAGGACGTTCCTACGAGCAGTACTTC
.,.,14,TRBJ2-1,TRBV11-1,CASSLRLVENEQFF,TGTGCCAGCAGCTTAAGGCTAGTGGAGAATGAGCAGTTCTTC
many,TRBD2,16,TRBJ2-3,TRBV6-2/TRBV6-3,CASSYSLAGLTDTQYF,TGTGCCAGCAGTTACTCGCTAGCGGGATTGACAGATACGCAGTATTTT
many,.,15,TRBJ2-1,TRBV11-2,CASITGTFGYNEQFF,TGTGCCAGCATTACCGGGACTTTTGGCTACAATGAGCAGTTCTTC
many,TRBD1,18,TRBJ1-3,TRBV9,CASAIRDSPSPSGNTIYF,TGTGCCAGCGCCATCCGGGACAGTCCTTCGCCCTCTGGAAACACCATATATTTT
.,TRBD1,16,TRBJ1-6,TRBV18,CASSLPGQGGNSPLHF,TGTGCCAGCTCACTCCCGGGACAGGGGGGGAATTCACCCCTCCACTTT
.,TRBD2,14,TRBJ2-7,TRBV2,CASKTSGGSYEQYF,TGTGCCAGCAAGACTAGCGGGGGGTCCTACGAGCAGTACTTC
.,TRBD1,19,TRBJ1-5,TRBV4-1,CASSQDPGTGTYSNQPQHF,TGCGCCAGCAGCCAGGACCCCGGGACAGGGACCTATAGCAATCAGCCCCAGCATTTT
many,.,13,TRBJ2-3,TRBV6-1,CASSEQGTDTQYF,TGTGCCAGCAGTGAACAGGGAACAGATACGCAGTATTTT
few,.,14,TRBJ1-2,TRBV7-2,CASSLSTLNYGYTF,TGTGCCAGCAGCTTAAGCACGTTAAACTATGGCTACACCTTC
many,.,12,TRBJ1-1,TRBV5-1,CASREVNTEAFF,TGCGCCAGCAGGGAAGTGAACACTGAAGCTTTCTTT
many,.,14,TRBJ1-1,TRBV3-1,CASSQATANTEAFF,TGTGCCAGCAGCCAAGCGACGGCGAACACTGAAGCTTTCTTT
many,TRBD1,15,TRBJ2-7,TRBV11-2,CASRTGTGVTYEQYF,TGTGCCAGCAGGACGGGCACAGGGGTAACCTACGAGCAGTACTTC
many,.,12,TRBJ2-2,TRBV2,CASSPDTGELFF,TGTGCCAGCAGTCCGGACACCGGGGAGCTGTTTTTT
.,.,15,TRBJ2-3,TRBV6-1,CASTQHEAVTDTQYF,TGTGCCAGCACCCAACACGAGGCAGTCACAGATACGCAGTATTTT
.,.,14,TRBJ1-4,TRBV2,CASRAQAENEKLFF,TGTGCCAGCAGGGCCCAGGCGGAGAATGAAAAACTGTTTTTT
many,.,14,TRBJ1-4,TRBV27,CASSDFSTNEKLFF,TGTGCCAGCTCTGACTTTTCAACTAATGAAAAACTGTTTTTT
.,TRBD1,14,TRBJ2-7,TRBV12-3/TRBV12-4,CASSKDRGPYEQYF,TGTGCCAGCAGTAAGGACAGGGGGCCCTACGAGCAGTACTTC
many,TRBD2,15,TRBJ2-1,TRBV30,CAWNPGLAVNNEQFF,TGTGCCTGGAATCCCGGACTAGCGGTAAACAATGAGCAGTTCTTC
.,.,11,TRBJ1-6,TRBV14,CASSQAGALHF,TGTGCCAGCAGCCAAGCTGGAGCCCTCCACTTT
many,.,14,TRBJ1-1,TRBV6-9,CASSYLRGNTEAFF,TGTGCCAGCAGTTACCTCAGGGGAAACACTGAAGCTTTCTTT
many,TRBD1,11,TRBJ1-1,TRBV30,CAWRQGNEAFF,TGTGCCTGGCGACAGGGTAACGAAGCTTTCTTT
.,.,12,TRBJ1-1,TRBV10-3,CAISEVQNEAFF,TGTGCCATCAGTGAGGTTCAGAATGAAGCTTTCTTT
.,TRBD1,14,TRBJ1-2,TRBV12-3/TRBV12-4,CASSIRTGLYGYTF,TGTGCCAGCAGTATTCGGACAGGGCTCTATGGCTACACCTTC
.,TRBD1,14,TRBJ1-1,TRBV12-5,CASGLTGGGIEAFF,TGTGCTAGTGGTCTTACAGGGGGCGGAATTGAAGCTTTCTTT
.,TRBD1,14,TRBJ2-5,TRBV19,CASTRQGTQETQYF,TGTGCCAGTACCAGACAGGGGACGCAAGAGACCCAGTACTTC
many,TRBD1,14,TRBJ1-2,TRBV2,CASSAQTGTYGYTF,TGTGCCAGCAGTGCACAGACAGGGACCTATGGCTACACCTTC
few,TRBD1,13,TRBJ1-2,TRBV2,CASKEGQGYGYTF,TGTGCCAGCAAGGAGGGACAGGGCTATGGCTACACCTTC
few,TRBD1,17,TRBJ1-1,TRBV7-9,CASRSIRQGKSDTEAFF,TGTGCCAGCAGGTCAATTCGACAGGGTAAATCGGACACTGAAGCTTTCTTT
many,.,12,TRBJ2-1,TRBV29-1,CSVLQDGNEQFF,TGCAGCGTTCTTCAGGACGGAAATGAGCAGTTCTTC
many,TRBD1,15,TRBJ2-3,TRBV5-1,CASSLGQGATDTQYF,TGCGCCAGCAGCTTGGGACAGGGGGCAACAGATACGCAGTATTTT
.,.,14,TRBJ2-3,TRBV5-6,CASSSLMGTDTQYF,TGTGCCAGCAGCTCCCTAATGGGCACAGATACGCAGTATTTT
.,.,15,TRBJ2-3,TRBV30,CAWSVRRTFTDTQYF,TGTGCCTGGAGTGTACGGCGGACGTTCACAGATACGCAGTATTTT
.,.,12,TRBJ2-7,TRBV28,CASSHGTYEQYF,TGTGCCAGCAGCCATGGGACCTACGAGCAGTACTTC
few,TRBD1,15,TRBJ2-5,TRBV11-3,CASSRGTASQETQYF,TGTGCCAGCAGCCGTGGGACAGCGTCTCAAGAGACCCAGTACTTC